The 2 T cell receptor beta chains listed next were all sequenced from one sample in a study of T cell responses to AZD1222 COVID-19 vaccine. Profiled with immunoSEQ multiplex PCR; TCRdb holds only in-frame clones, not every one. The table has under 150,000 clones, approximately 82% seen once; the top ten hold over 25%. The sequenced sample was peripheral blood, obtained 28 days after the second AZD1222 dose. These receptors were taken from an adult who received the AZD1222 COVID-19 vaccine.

The CDR3 DNA sequence: TGCAGTGCTAGAGTTTCGGGTGAAGCTTTCTTT. This sequence encodes CSARVSGEAFF. This chain joins TRBV20-1 and TRBJ1-1; unclear D gene. Germline V CDR1 and CDR2: DFQATT, SNEGSKA (reference sequence). The V and J ends lost 1 base and 7 bases respectively, with 7 bases between them. CDR3 length: 11 amino acids.

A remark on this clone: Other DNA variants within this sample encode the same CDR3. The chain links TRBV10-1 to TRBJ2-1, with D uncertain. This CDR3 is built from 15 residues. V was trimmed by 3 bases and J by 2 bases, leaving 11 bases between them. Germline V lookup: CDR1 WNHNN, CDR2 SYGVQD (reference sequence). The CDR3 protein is CASSESSEPYNEQFF. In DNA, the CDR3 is TGCGCCAGCAGTGAAAGTTCCGAACCCTACAATGAGCAGTTCTTC.